These 9 T cell receptor beta chains came from one sample sequenced in a study of blood T cell repertoires in COVID-19. TCRdb's table, derived via immunoSEQ multiplex PCR, lists solely in-frame clones and lacks some. The sample lists almost 95,000 clones; roughly nine tenths were seen once. The sequenced sample was peripheral blood. These receptors originate from an older woman with COVID-19, enrolled during active disease.

The V gene is TRBV15, the J gene TRBJ1-2, with 12 nucleotides matching TRBD1. In germline, CDR1 is LNHNV, CDR2 YYDKDF (reference sequence). This CDR3 region has 19 residues. V lost 3 bases, J lost 0 bases, and 11 bases stayed unmatched. The CDR3 protein is CATSRGIPGQGAPNYGYTF. The CDR3 DNA is TGTGCCACCAGCAGGGGAATTCCGGGACAGGGGGCGCCTAACTATGGCTACACCTTC.

This chain links TRBV18 with TRBJ2-3; D gene unclear. The CDR3 spans 12 residues. V lost 3 bases and J 2 bases, leaving 3 bases between the germline ends. Per germline, CDR1 KGHSH and CDR2 LQKENI. The CDR3 coding sequence is TGTGCCAGCTCACCCTACACAGATACGCAGTATTTT. Protein sequence: CASSPYTDTQYF.

V gene TRBV9 combines with J gene TRBJ2-3; D is perhaps TRBD2 (6 bases). CDR1 is SGDLS and CDR2 is YYNGEE in the germline V gene. Trimming removed 4 bases at V and 5 bases at J, with 20 bases between. This CDR3 is 16 amino acids long. CDR3 nucleotides: TGTGCCAGCAGCCCTCCCTGGGGGACTCCCCTAGATACGCAGTATTTT. Its translation is CASSPPWGTPLDTQYF.

The chain has TRBV4-1 and TRBJ1-2; 10 bases match TRBD1. J gave up 5 bases and V 2 bases, and 8 bases lay outside the gene matches. The germline V gene has CDR1 MGHRA and CDR2 YSYEKL. This CDR3 contains 16 residues. For the CDR3, the DNA is TGCGCCAGCAGCCAAACCGGGACAGGGGAGGGTTATGGCTACACCTTC. Its protein is CASSQTGTGEGYGYTF.

V gene TRBV6-6 combines with J gene TRBJ1-1; no firm D call. Germline loops: CDR1 MNHNY, CDR2 SVGAGI (reference sequence). Trimming took off 5 bases at V and 1 base at J, with 11 bases between the two ends. This CDR3 contains 14 residues. CDR3 amino acids: CASSTPRGNTEAFF. The DNA for the CDR3 is TGTGCCAGCAGTACACCGCGGGGGAACACTGAAGCTTTCTTT.

The rearrangement uses TRBV15 and TRBJ1-6, with D unresolved. Trimming left V 0 bases short and J 10 bases short, with 10 bases between. The germline V gene encodes CDR1 LNHNV and CDR2 YYDKDF (reference sequence). The CDR3 contains 14 residues. CDR3: CATSRDGSLSPLHF. The CDR3, as DNA: TGTGCCACCAGCAGAGATGGTAGCTTGTCACCCCTCCACTTT.

This chain connects TRBV30 to TRBJ1-4; no firm D call. Trimming shortened V by 6 bases and J by 10 bases, and 21 bases separated the two germline ends. Germline V gene sequence: CDR1 GTSNPN, CDR2 SVGIG (reference sequence). CDR3 length: 14 amino acids. The CDR3 spells CACVKGFGEGKLFF. The CDR3 nucleotides read TGTGCCTGCGTTAAAGGGTTCGGGGAAGGAAAACTGTTTTTT.

The CDR3 loop is CASSPGAYSNQPQHF. The CDR3, as DNA: TGTGCCAGCAGCCCAGGGGCCTATAGCAATCAGCCCCAGCATTTT. The V gene is TRBV3-1 (or the pseudogene TRBV3-2), the J gene TRBJ1-5; tentatively, D is TRBD1 (6 bases). Per the germline V gene, CDR1 is LGHDT and CDR2 is YNNKEL (reference sequence). The length of the CDR3 is 15 residues. The V end lost 4 bases, the J end lost 0 bases, and 10 bases lay between the germline ends.

The V gene is TRBV15, the J gene TRBJ2-7, with a possible D match to TRBD2 (7 bases). The CDR3 is 17 amino acids. Per germline, CDR1 LNHNV and CDR2 YYDKDF (reference sequence). The V end lost 1 base, the J end lost 1 base, and 17 bases lay between the germline ends. The CDR3 reads CATSRVIGGGPSYEQYF. The DNA for the CDR3 is TGTGCCACCAGCAGAGTTATTGGCGGGGGCCCATCCTACGAGCAGTACTTC.